Shown below are 17 T cell receptor beta chains from a single sample sequenced in a study of T cells in Graves' hyperthyroidism and ophthalmopathy. Researchers amplified the TCR beta CDR3 regions from RNA transcripts. Researchers ran a first-round RT-PCR on the TCR CDR3 using the HTBI primer set. TCRdb reanalysed the multiplex PCR reads using MiXCR and keeps one entry per CDR3 protein. Of about 720,000 distinct CDR3 sequences listed, about 17% are singletons. Sequences were obtained from blood. The receptors stem from a woman aged 45-65 years with Graves' hyperthyroidism that later progressed to Graves' ophthalmopathy.

This clonotype was seen many times. The CDR3: CASTRPGQGSNEQFF. Here the CDR3 DNA reads TGTGCCAGCACCCGACCGGGACAGGGGTCCAATGAGCAGTTCTTC. The chain employs TRBV2 and TRBJ2-1; 10 bases are a match to TRBD1. CDR1 SNHLY and CDR2 FYNNEI come from the germline V gene. The CDR3 is made up of 15 amino acids. The trim removed 7 bases at V and 6 bases at J, leaving 9 bases unmatched.

This clonotype was detected many times. The J gene is TRBJ1-5, the V gene TRBV12-3 or TRBV12-4, with 7 bases lining up with TRBD1. Trimming at V came to 4 bases and at J to 6 bases, leaving 9 bases not matched to a gene. This CDR3 region has 15 residues. The CDR3 here is CASSSRGGGLQPQHF. CDR3 nucleotides: TGTGCCAGCAGTTCCCGCGGAGGGGGCCTTCAGCCCCAGCATTTT.

For this clonotype: This may come from a read error, since a much larger clone is one base off. The chain employs TRBV5-1 and TRBJ1-1; D is undetermined. Germline CDR1 reads SGHRS; CDR2 reads YFSETQ. CDR3 length: 14 amino acids. DNA of the CDR3: TGCGCCAGCAACATAGGCAGTGGGAGCACTGAAGCTTCCTTT. This gives the protein CASNIGSGSTEASF.

This clonotype was seen at least ten times. V gene TRBV11-3 combines with J gene TRBJ1-3; TRBD1 matches at 10 bases. CDR3 length: 18 amino acids. V trimming: 5 bases; J trimming: 1 base; junction bases outside the gene matches: 11. Germline CDR1 SGHNT, CDR2 YENEEA. The CDR3 protein is CASSSGTLDRGSGNTIYF. For the CDR3, the DNA is TGTGCCAGCAGCAGCGGAACCTTGGACAGGGGGTCTGGAAACACCATATATTTT.

The chain links TRBV15 to TRBJ1-5; D is ambiguous. CDR3 size: 15 residues. Trimming left V 0 bases short and J 4 bases short, with 10 bases between. Germline V CDR1 and CDR2: LNHNV, YYDKDF (reference sequence). CDR3 region: CATSRDGNRNQPQHF. The DNA for the CDR3 is TGTGCCACCAGCAGAGATGGGAACCGTAATCAGCCCCAGCATTTT.

This clonotype was counted only a few times. This may come from a read error, since a much larger clone is one base off. The chain recombines TRBV12-3 or TRBV12-4 with TRBJ2-5; D gene uncertain. The CDR3 totals 13 residues. The germline V and J ends were trimmed by 8 bases and 1 base, with 11 bases remaining between them. CDR3 DNA: TGTGCCAGCGGTTCGTGGGCCCAAGAGACCCAGTACTTC. This gives the protein CASGSWAQETQYF.

This clonotype was picked up many times. The V call is TRBV5-5, the J call TRBJ1-2, with 7 bases that match TRBD1. Trimming took 4 bases from V and 6 from J; bases not matched to a gene: 9. This CDR3 comprises 14 residues. The V gene's germline CDR1 is SGHKS and CDR2 YYEKEE (reference sequence). In nucleotides, the CDR3 is TGTGCCAGCAGCGTCGGACAGGATTGGAATGGCTACACCTTC. Encoded protein: CASSVGQDWNGYTF. Complete variable domain (other parts from reference TRBV5-5 and TRBJ1-2): DAGVTQSPTHLIKTRGQQVTLRCSPISGHKSVSWYQQVLGQGPQFIFQYYEKEERGRGNFPDRFSARQFPNYSSELNVNALLLGDSALYLCASSVGQDWNGYTFGSGTRLTVV.

This rearrangement joins TRBV5-5 to TRBJ2-3; TRBD2 agrees at 14 bases. V shed 4 bases and J 0 bases; nucleotides not matched to a gene: 4. The CDR3 runs to 17 residues. Germline CDR1 is SGHKS and CDR2 is YYEKEE (reference sequence). The DNA for the CDR3 is TGTGCCAGCAGCCGGACTAGCGGGGGGCCTAGCACAGATACGCAGTATTTT. Residues: CASSRTSGGPSTDTQYF.

V and J are TRBV5-1 and TRBJ2-5; 7 nucleotides line up with TRBD1. CDR3 length: 15 residues. Germline CDR1 is SGHRS and CDR2 is YFSETQ. The junction had 8 bases not matched to a gene; V was cut back by 1 base and J by 5 bases. This chain's CDR3 is CASSLWTGEAETQYF. The CDR3 DNA reads as TGCGCCAGCAGCTTGTGGACAGGCGAGGCGGAGACCCAGTACTTC. Full variable domain (rest looked up from reference TRBV5-1 and TRBJ2-5): KAGVTQTPRYLIKTRGQQVTLSCSPISGHRSVSWYQQTPGQGLQFLFEYFSETQRNKGNFPGRFSGRQFSNSRSEMNVSTLELGDSALYLCASSLWTGEAETQYFGPGTRLLVL.

The chain is built from TRBV7-8 and TRBJ2-2; D is possibly TRBD1 (6 bases). This CDR3 comprises 15 residues. V was shortened by 4 bases and J by 6 bases, with 15 bases between the two germline ends. Germline-derived CDR1 and CDR2 are SGHVS and FQNEAQ. CDR3 in DNA: TGTGCCAGCAGCTCTTGGAGCCCAGGGGCCGGGGAGCTGTTTTTT. It specifies CASSSWSPGAGELFF.

This clonotype was found many times. The rearrangement uses TRBV2 and TRBJ2-3, with TRBD2 identical over 13 bases. The CDR3 runs to 17 residues. The V gene end was trimmed by 6 bases and the J gene end by 0 bases; junction bases not matched to a gene: 6. Germline loops: CDR1 SNHLY, CDR2 FYNNEI. The CDR3 protein is CASRDPGLAGSTDTQYF. The CDR3 DNA reads TGTGCCAGCAGGGACCCGGGACTAGCGGGGAGCACAGATACGCAGTATTTT.

The V call is TRBV10-3, the J call TRBJ1-1; perhaps TRBD1 as D (6 bases). This CDR3 comprises 14 residues. Trimming left V 3 bases short and J 5 bases short, with 13 bases between. Germline V lookup: CDR1 ENHRY, CDR2 SYGVKD. In DNA, the CDR3 is TGTGCCATCAGTGAACAGGGTTTAGAAACTGAAGCTTTCTTT. The encoded protein is CAISEQGLETEAFF.

The rearrangement joins TRBV5-5 to TRBJ2-1; TRBD2 is a possible D gene (7 bases). Germline V gene data show CDR1 as SGHKS and CDR2 as YYEKEE (reference sequence). The length of the CDR3 is 13 residues. Trimming left V 6 bases short and J 8 bases short, with 15 bases between. The CDR3 reads CASTQRGGDEQFF. The CDR3 nucleotides read TGTGCCAGCACCCAGAGGGGGGGGGATGAGCAGTTCTTC. The variable domain in full, with the rest retrieved from reference TRBV5-5 and TRBJ2-1, is DAGVTQSPTHLIKTRGQQVTLRCSPISGHKSVSWYQQVLGQGPQFIFQYYEKEERGRGNFPDRFSARQFPNYSSELNVNALLLGDSALYLCASTQRGGDEQFFGPGTRLTVL.

This chain links TRBV2 with TRBJ1-1, with D unclear. This CDR3 is 15 amino acids long. CDR1 and CDR2 from the germline V gene are SNHLY and FYNNEI. V lost 2 bases and J 0 bases, leaving 10 bases between the germline ends. For the CDR3, the DNA is TGTGCCAGCAGTGAATCTCGAGGGATGAACACTGAAGCTTTCTTT. Encoded protein: CASSESRGMNTEAFF.

This clonotype was counted many times. The genes are TRBV2 and TRBJ2-2; D gene uncertain. V was clipped by 6 bases and J by 0 bases, with 5 bases between them. The V gene's germline CDR1 is SNHLY and CDR2 FYNNEI. CDR3 size: 13 residues. The CDR3 DNA reads as TGTGCCAGCAGCAACGCGAACACCGGGGAGCTGTTTTTT. This translates into CASSNANTGELFF.

The genes are TRBV7-9 and TRBJ1-3; tentative D call: TRBD1 (6 bases). The germline CDR1 and CDR2 sequences are SEHNR and FQNEAQ (reference sequence). With 5 bases removed from V and 3 bases from J, the gap between germline ends came to 11 bases. This CDR3 is 14 amino acids long. The DNA for the CDR3 is TGTGCCAGCAGCCCACGACAGGATGGAAACACCATATATTTT. As protein: CASSPRQDGNTIYF.

The chain links TRBV13 to TRBJ2-3, with D uncertain. CDR1 is PRHDT, CDR2 FYEKMQ, per germline (reference sequence). The CDR3 loop spans 14 amino acids. The V and J ends lost 4 bases and 2 bases respectively, with 10 bases between them. The CDR3 DNA sequence: TGTGCCAGCAGCTCACTGTTAGCCACAGATACGCAGTATTTT. Its translation: CASSSLLATDTQYF.